The 18 T cell receptor beta chains below all came from one sample that was sequenced in a study of post-analysis software for immune sequencing data. The study's findings and limits: The five TRBV segments detected at higher frequency in patients than in controls included TRBV5-6, TRBV5-1 and TRBV20-1.

No antigen has been assigned to these receptors. Sequencing libraries made from TCR beta cDNA carried unique molecular identifiers. Using its own MiXCR run on the PCR reads, TCRdb lists one record per CDR3 protein. The repertoire has roughly 730,000 distinct CDR3 sequences, roughly 27% of them found once; the top ten carry roughly 0.57%. Source material: blood. Receptors were obtained from a girl aged 10-17 years with multiple sclerosis.

The table lists this clonotype with a count of one. The gene calls are TRBV4-1 and TRBJ1-3; D is unresolved. The V gene's germline CDR1 is MGHRA and CDR2 YSYEKL. The CDR3 length is 17 residues. Trimming cost V 5 bases and J 0 bases, with 17 bases left between them. DNA for the CDR3: TGCGCCAGCAGCTCCCTCGGTACAGCTGCCTCTGGAAACACCATATATTTT. This gives the protein CASSSLGTAASGNTIYF.

This clonotype was picked up a small number of times. The V and J genes are TRBV7-2 and TRBJ2-1; the D is unclear. The CDR3 contains 11 residues. Germline V gene sequence: CDR1 SGHTA, CDR2 FQGNSA. Trimming removed 7 bases from V and 4 bases from J, with 5 bases in between. The CDR3 DNA follows: TGTGCCAGCAACGCTTACAATGAGCAGTTCTTC. It codes for CASNAYNEQFF.

The chain is built from TRBV20-1 and TRBJ2-1; no reliable D call. The CDR3 runs to 16 residues. Between the trimmed V and J ends, which lost 1 base and 8 bases, there was a span of 21 bases. The germline V gene has CDR1 DFQATT and CDR2 SNEGSKA (reference sequence). This CDR3 reads CSARGQEFWGWDEQFF. In nucleotides, the CDR3 is TGCAGTGCTAGAGGTCAGGAGTTTTGGGGTTGGGATGAGCAGTTCTTC.

The rearrangement joins TRBV20-1 to TRBJ2-1; possible D gene TRBD2, 6 bases. CDR3 length: 16 residues. Trimming removed 3 bases at V and 0 bases at J, with 15 bases between. Germline V CDR1 and CDR2: DFQATT, SNEGSKA (reference sequence). DNA for the CDR3: TGCAGTGCTAGCCCCGACTCGACTAGCTCCTACAATGAGCAGTTCTTC. Translation gives CSASPDSTSSYNEQFF.

This clonotype was observed a few times. The chain carries TRBV25-1 and TRBJ2-5, with D unresolved. Looked up from germline, CDR1 is MGHDK and CDR2 is SYGVNS. The CDR3 is 16 residues long. Trimming cost V 6 bases and J 11 bases, with 28 bases left between them. The CDR3: CASSPRVGRLPNEQYF. In DNA form, the CDR3 reads TGTGCCAGCAGCCCCCGGGTGGGTAGACTTCCCAATGAGCAGTACTTC.

This clonotype was counted only a few times. The chain joins TRBV5-6 to TRBJ1-1, with 7 bases identical to TRBD1. Losses at the gene ends were 2 bases for V and 1 base for J; bases not matched to a gene: 5. CDR1 and CDR2 from the germline V gene are SGHDT and YYEEEE. This CDR3 comprises 15 residues. For the CDR3, the DNA is TGTGCCAGCAGCTTCATCGGGACAGAGAACACTGAAGCTTTCTTT. Translating it yields CASSFIGTENTEAFF.

This chain joins TRBV7-9 and TRBJ2-1, with D perhaps being TRBD1 or TRBD2 (5 bases each). Germline assignment: CDR1 SEHNR and CDR2 FQNEAQ (reference sequence). The CDR3 is made up of 14 amino acids. Trimming shortened V by 3 bases and J by 10 bases, and 16 bases separated the two germline ends. CDR3 bases: TGTGCCAGCAGCTTTGAGGGGCTAGCCCCGGAGCAGTTCTTC. Translating it yields CASSFEGLAPEQFF.

The table lists this clonotype with many counts. This chain uses TRBV29-1 with TRBJ2-3; D is perhaps TRBD1 (5 bases). The CDR3 totals 11 residues. Germline assignment: CDR1 SQVTM and CDR2 ANQGSEA. Between the trimmed V and J ends, which lost 7 bases and 4 bases, there was a span of 9 bases. The CDR3 spells CSAGRADTQYF. The CDR3 region has the DNA TGCAGCGCTGGCAGGGCAGATACGCAGTATTTT.

The chain has TRBV24-1 and TRBJ2-1; D uncertain. The CDR3 has 15 residues. Germline CDR1 and CDR2: KGHDR and SFDVKD. The V end was cut by 5 bases, the J end by 5 bases, with 15 bases between. The CDR3 reads CATSGPSRAHNEQFF. Here the CDR3 DNA reads TGTGCCACCAGTGGTCCCTCTCGGGCCCACAATGAGCAGTTCTTC.

This clonotype was counted only a few times. The gene calls are TRBV24-1 and TRBJ2-1; D is undetermined. The CDR3 is 15 residues long. Trimming took off 2 bases at V and 10 bases at J, with 17 bases between the two ends. CDR1 is KGHDR, CDR2 SFDVKD, per germline. The CDR3: CATSDSPSGGWEQFF. The CDR3 nucleotides read TGTGCCACCAGTGATTCCCCCAGTGGTGGGTGGGAGCAGTTCTTC.

The sample holds many counts of this clonotype. This rearrangement joins TRBV29-1 to TRBJ2-7; possibly TRBD2 for D (5 bases). V was clipped by 0 bases and J by 3 bases, with 9 bases between them. Per the germline V gene, CDR1 is SQVTM and CDR2 is ANQGSEA. The CDR3 sequence is 13 residues long. CDR3 sequence (DNA): TGCAGCGTTGAAGATCAAGGGAGCTACGAGCAGTACTTC. Its translation: CSVEDQGSYEQYF.

The sample holds a few counts of this clonotype. The chain couples TRBV28 to TRBJ2-3, with D perhaps matching TRBD2 (5 bases). V dropped 11 bases and J dropped 4 bases, with 10 bases sitting between them. Germline V gene data show CDR1 as MDHEN and CDR2 as SYDVKM. The CDR3 runs 11 residues. The CDR3 nucleotides read TGTGCCGCAGGAGGCCCAGATACGCAGTATTTT. Residues: CAAGGPDTQYF.

This clonotype occurred many times. The V and J genes are TRBV3-1 and TRBJ2-1; D remains unclear. The CDR3 length is 15 residues. From germline, CDR1 is LGHDT and CDR2 YNNKEL (reference sequence). V was pared by 0 bases and J by 5 bases, with 11 bases between. CDR3 in DNA: TGTGCCAGCAGCCAAGAGGGCCGGGCCGACAATGAGCAGTTCTTC. Protein: CASSQEGRADNEQFF.

V is TRBV29-1 and J is TRBJ1-2; a weak D match, TRBD1 (5 bases). Per the germline V gene, CDR1 is SQVTM and CDR2 is ANQGSEA. This CDR3 contains 12 residues. Trimming removed 8 bases from V and 7 bases from J, with 17 bases in between. The CDR3 nucleotides are TGCAGCATAGAGTTAGGGGCGTTTGGCTACACCTTC. Protein: CSIELGAFGYTF.

The V call is TRBV28, the J call TRBJ1-5; TRBD1 is a possible D gene (6 bases). CDR3 length equals 15 residues. Trimming shortened V by 7 bases and J by 5 bases, and 18 bases separated the two germline ends. Germline V gives CDR1 MDHEN, CDR2 SYDVKM. Written as DNA, the CDR3 is TGTGCCAGCAATGGACAGAAGGGTTTTTATCAGCCCCAGCATTTT. It is translated as CASNGQKGFYQPQHF.

In the case of this clonotype: This is likely a read error, given that the CDR3 carries no conserved phenylalanine or tryptophan at its end. This sequence joins TRBV7-7 and TRBJ2-7, with 10 bases aligning to TRBD1. Germline CDR1 is SSHAT and CDR2 is FNYEAQ (reference sequence). The CDR3 length is 15 residues. The CDR3 protein is CASSFGQGDTYEQYL. The CDR3 bases are TGTGCTAGCAGCTTTGGACAGGGGGACACCTACGAGCAGTACCTC.

The CDR3 DNA follows: TGTGCCAGCAGTCCGTATTTGACAGCCGAAAATCAGCCCCAGCATTTT. Its protein product is CASSPYLTAENQPQHF. The genes are TRBV12-3 or TRBV12-4 and TRBJ1-5; the D gene is possibly TRBD1 (5 bases). Trimming took 5 bases from V and 4 from J, leaving 18 bases between them. This CDR3 has 16 residues.

The chain joins TRBV12-3 or TRBV12-4 to TRBJ2-4; TRBD2 matches 7 bases. The CDR3 contains 16 residues. The V gene end was trimmed by 3 bases and the J gene end by 7 bases; junction bases not matched to a gene: 12. The CDR3, as DNA: TGTGCCAGCAGTTTCTGGGAGGGGCATGGTGGGAACATTCAGTACTTC. Protein product: CASSFWEGHGGNIQYF.